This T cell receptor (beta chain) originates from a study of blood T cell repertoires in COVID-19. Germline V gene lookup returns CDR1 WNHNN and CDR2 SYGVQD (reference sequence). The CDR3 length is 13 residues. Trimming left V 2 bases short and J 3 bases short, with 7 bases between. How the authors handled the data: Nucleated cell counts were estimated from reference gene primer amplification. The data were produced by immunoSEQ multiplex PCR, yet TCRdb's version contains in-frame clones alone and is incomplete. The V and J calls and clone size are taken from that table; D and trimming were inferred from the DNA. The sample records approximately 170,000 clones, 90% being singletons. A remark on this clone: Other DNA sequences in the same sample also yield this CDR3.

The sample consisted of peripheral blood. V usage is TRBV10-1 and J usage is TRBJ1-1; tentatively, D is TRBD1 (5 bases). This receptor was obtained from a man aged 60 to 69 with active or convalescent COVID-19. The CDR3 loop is CASSEQGDTEAFF. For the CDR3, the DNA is TGCGCCAGCAGTGAGCAAGGGGACACTGAAGCTTTCTTT.